What follows are 8 T cell receptor beta chains derived from one specimen sequenced in a study of CD8 T cells in ankylosing spondylitis. These receptors lack a known antigen. TCRdb reprocessed the 5' RACE reads via MiXCR and lists one record per CDR3 protein. The data show some 840,000 distinct CDR3 sequences, with around 11% seen just once and roughly 0.51% held by the top ten. Overall study findings and caveats: What seemed typical of ankylosing spondylitis blood was a TCR beta motif built from several highly homologous variants.

Source material: blood, either unsorted or a sorted T cell fraction (not recorded which). The receptors originated from a male donor with ankylosing spondylitis.

In this sample, this clonotype turned up many times. The J gene is TRBJ1-5, the V gene TRBV20-1, with D possibly matching TRBD1 (5 bases). Trimming removed 5 bases at V and 4 bases at J, with 15 bases between. Germline-derived CDR1 and CDR2 are DFQATT and SNEGSKA (reference sequence). CDR3 length: 14 residues. CDR3 nucleotides: TGCAGTGCTGTCGGACACGTTGTTAATCAGCCCCAGCATTTT. It specifies CSAVGHVVNQPQHF.

This clonotype was detected only a few times. The CDR3 region is CSASGLTNTEAFF. The CDR3 DNA reads as TGCAGTGCTAGTGGTCTGACGAACACTGAAGCTTTCTTT. The chain has TRBV20-1 and TRBJ1-1; D remains ambiguous. Between the trimmed V and J ends, which lost 3 bases and 1 base, there was a span of 9 bases. Germline CDR1 DFQATT, CDR2 SNEGSKA (reference sequence). The CDR3 sequence is 13 residues long.

CDR3 DNA sequence: TGTGCCAGCACGACCGTGTACAATGAGCAGTTCTTC. It specifies CASTTVYNEQFF. The chain joins TRBV6-5 to TRBJ2-1; D uncertain. The CDR3 consists of 12 residues. CDR1 is MNHEY, CDR2 SVGAGI, per germline. The V end was cut by 7 bases, the J end by 4 bases, with 8 bases between.

This clonotype was picked up a small number of times. V is TRBV5-1 and J is TRBJ2-7; D not resolved. Germline CDR1 and CDR2: SGHRS and YFSETQ. This CDR3 is built from 11 residues. V was shortened by 2 bases and J by 7 bases, with 7 bases between the two germline ends. The CDR3: CASSFEREQYF. The CDR3 DNA reads TGCGCCAGCAGCTTCGAACGGGAGCAGTACTTC. The whole variable domain, filled in from reference TRBV5-1 and TRBJ2-7, reads KAGVTQTPRYLIKTRGQQVTLSCSPISGHRSVSWYQQTPGQGLQFLFEYFSETQRNKGNFPGRFSGRQFSNSRSEMNVSTLELGDSALYLCASSFEREQYFGPGTRLTVT.

This clonotype was observed a handful of times. The gene calls are TRBV4-2 and TRBJ2-1; TRBD2 is a possible D gene (6 bases). The CDR3 consists of 15 residues. Germline values: CDR1 LGHNA, CDR2 YNFKEQ. Trimming removed 3 bases from V and 3 bases from J, with 12 bases in between. Here the CDR3 reads CASSQGTPLYNEQFF. CDR3 in DNA: TGTGCCAGCAGCCAGGGGACTCCCCTCTACAATGAGCAGTTCTTC.

This clonotype appeared a few times. The genes are TRBV11-3 and TRBJ2-3, with 7 nucleotides matching TRBD2. CDR1 and CDR2 (germline): SGHNT, YENEEA. The CDR3 spans 15 residues. Losses at the gene ends were 5 bases for V and 1 base for J; bases not matched to a gene: 6. In DNA form, the CDR3 reads TGTGCCAGCAGCCGTCGGGGGGTCGGCACAGATACGCAGTATTTT. Protein: CASSRRGVGTDTQYF. The variable domain in full, completed from reference TRBV11-3 and TRBJ2-3, reads EAGVVQSPRYKIIEKKQPVAFWCNPISGHNTLYWYLQNLGQGPELLIRYENEEAVDDSQLPKDRFSAERLKGVDSTLKIQPAELGDSAVYLCASSRRGVGTDTQYFGPGTRLTVL.

This clonotype was seen more than once but under ten times. This chain connects TRBV25-1 to TRBJ2-7; maybe TRBD1 (6 bases). V gave up 4 bases and J gave up 5 bases, with 15 bases separating them. The length of the CDR3 is 14 residues. Germline values: CDR1 MGHDK, CDR2 SYGVNS. CDR3 region: CASSGTGNNHEQYF. CDR3 bases: TGTGCCAGCAGTGGCACAGGGAACAACCACGAGCAGTACTTC.

V is TRBV12-3 or TRBV12-4 and J is TRBJ2-3; 8 positions agree with TRBD1. V shed 3 bases and J 2 bases; nucleotides not matched to a gene: 4. The CDR3 is 15 amino acids. The CDR3 DNA reads TGTGCCAGCAGTTTCCAGACAGGGGTCACAGATACGCAGTATTTT. It codes for CASSFQTGVTDTQYF.